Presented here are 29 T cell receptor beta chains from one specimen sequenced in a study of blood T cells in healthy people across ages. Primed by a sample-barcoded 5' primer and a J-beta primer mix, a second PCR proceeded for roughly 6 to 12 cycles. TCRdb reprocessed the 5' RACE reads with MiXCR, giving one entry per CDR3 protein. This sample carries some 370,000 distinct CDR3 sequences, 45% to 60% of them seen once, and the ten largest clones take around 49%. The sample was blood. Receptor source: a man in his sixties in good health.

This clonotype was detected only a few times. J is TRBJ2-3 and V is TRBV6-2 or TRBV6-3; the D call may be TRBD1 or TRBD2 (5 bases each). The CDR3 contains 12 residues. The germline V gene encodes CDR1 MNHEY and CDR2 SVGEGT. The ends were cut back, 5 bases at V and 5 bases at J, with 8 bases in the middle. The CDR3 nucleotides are TGTGCCAGCAGTGGGGGAATAGATACGCAGTATTTT. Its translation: CASSGGIDTQYF.

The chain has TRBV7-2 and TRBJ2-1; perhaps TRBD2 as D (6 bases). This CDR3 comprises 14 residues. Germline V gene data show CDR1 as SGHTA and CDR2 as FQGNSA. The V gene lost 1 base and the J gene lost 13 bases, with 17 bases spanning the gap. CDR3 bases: TGTGCCAGCAGCTTAGGGGACTCCTTAGGGACCCAGTTCTTC. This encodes CASSLGDSLGTQFF. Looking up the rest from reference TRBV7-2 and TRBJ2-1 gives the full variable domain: GAGVSQSPSNKVTEKGKDVELRCDPISGHTALYWYRQSLGQGLEFLIYFQGNSAPDKSGLPSDRFSAERTGGSVSTLTIQRTQQEDSAVYLCASSLGDSLGTQFFGPGTRLTVL.

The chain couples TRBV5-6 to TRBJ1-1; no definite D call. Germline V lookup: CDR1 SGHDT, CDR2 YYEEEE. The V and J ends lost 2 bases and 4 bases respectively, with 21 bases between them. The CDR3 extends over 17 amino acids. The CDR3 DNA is TGTGCCAGCAGCTTTGGTTCGGGCAGAGCCGGGATCACTGAAGCTTTCTTT. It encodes CASSFGSGRAGITEAFF. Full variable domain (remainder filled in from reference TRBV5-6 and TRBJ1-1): DAGVTQSPTHLIKTRGQQVTLRCSPKSGHDTVSWYQQALGQGPQFIFQYYEEEERQRGNFPDRFSGHQFPNYSSELNVNALLLGDSALYLCASSFGSGRAGITEAFFGQGTRLTVV.

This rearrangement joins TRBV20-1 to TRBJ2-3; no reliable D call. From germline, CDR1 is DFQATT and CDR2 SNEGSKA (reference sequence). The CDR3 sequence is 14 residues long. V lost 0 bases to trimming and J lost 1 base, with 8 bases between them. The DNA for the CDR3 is TGCAGTGCTAGAGACCTCGGACGCACAGATACGCAGTATTTT. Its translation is CSARDLGRTDTQYF.

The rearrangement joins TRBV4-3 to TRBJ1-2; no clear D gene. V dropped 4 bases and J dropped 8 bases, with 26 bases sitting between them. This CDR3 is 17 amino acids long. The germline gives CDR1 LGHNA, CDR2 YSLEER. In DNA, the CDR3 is TGCGCCAGCAGCCCCCTGGGTGCGGGAATCGACCCAGAGGGCTACACCTTC. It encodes CASSPLGAGIDPEGYTF.

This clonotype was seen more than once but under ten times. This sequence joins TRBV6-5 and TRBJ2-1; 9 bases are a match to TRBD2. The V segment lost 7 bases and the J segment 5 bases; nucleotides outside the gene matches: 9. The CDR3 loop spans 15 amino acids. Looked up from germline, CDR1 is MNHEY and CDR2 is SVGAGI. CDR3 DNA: TGTGCCAGCATAAAAGCGGGGGGTTTCAACAATGAGCAGTTCTTC. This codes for CASIKAGGFNNEQFF.

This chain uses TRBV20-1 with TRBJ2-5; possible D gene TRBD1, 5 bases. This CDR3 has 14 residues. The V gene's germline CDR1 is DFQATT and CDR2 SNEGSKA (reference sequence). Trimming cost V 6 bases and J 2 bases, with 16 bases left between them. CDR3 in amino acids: CSAPPTVKQETQYF. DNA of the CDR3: TGCAGTGCCCCGCCGACAGTTAAACAAGAGACCCAGTACTTC.

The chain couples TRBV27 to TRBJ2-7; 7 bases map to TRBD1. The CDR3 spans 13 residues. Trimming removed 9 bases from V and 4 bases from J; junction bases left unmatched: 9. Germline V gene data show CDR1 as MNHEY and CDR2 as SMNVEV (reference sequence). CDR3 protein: CASKYRGPYEQYF. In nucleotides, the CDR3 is TGTGCCAGTAAATACAGGGGACCTTACGAGCAGTACTTC.

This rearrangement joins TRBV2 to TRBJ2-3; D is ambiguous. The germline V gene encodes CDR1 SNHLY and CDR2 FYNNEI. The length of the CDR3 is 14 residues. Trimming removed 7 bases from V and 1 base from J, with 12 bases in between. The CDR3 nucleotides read TGTGCCAGCATGATTTCCGTTGGCACAGATACGCAGTATTTT. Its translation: CASMISVGTDTQYF.

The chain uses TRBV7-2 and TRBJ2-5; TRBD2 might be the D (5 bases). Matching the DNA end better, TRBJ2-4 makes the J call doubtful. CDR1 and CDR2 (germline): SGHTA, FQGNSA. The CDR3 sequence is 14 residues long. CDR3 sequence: CASSLGGARNIQYF. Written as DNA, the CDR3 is TGTGCCAGCAGCTTAGGGGGAGCCCGAAACATTCAGTACTTC.

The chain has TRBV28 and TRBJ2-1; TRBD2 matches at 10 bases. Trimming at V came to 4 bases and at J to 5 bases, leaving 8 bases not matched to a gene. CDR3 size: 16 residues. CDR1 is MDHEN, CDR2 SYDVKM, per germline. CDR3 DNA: TGTGCCAGCAGTTCACGGGCTAGCGGGAGACACAATGAGCAGTTCTTC. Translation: CASSSRASGRHNEQFF.

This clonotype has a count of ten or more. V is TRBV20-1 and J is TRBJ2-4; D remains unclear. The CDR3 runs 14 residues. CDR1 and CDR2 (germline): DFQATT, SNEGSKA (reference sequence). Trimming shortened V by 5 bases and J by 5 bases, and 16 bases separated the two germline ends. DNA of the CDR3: TGCAGTGCTTCCCGGGCCCAGCCACAAAACATTCAGTACTTC. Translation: CSASRAQPQNIQYF.

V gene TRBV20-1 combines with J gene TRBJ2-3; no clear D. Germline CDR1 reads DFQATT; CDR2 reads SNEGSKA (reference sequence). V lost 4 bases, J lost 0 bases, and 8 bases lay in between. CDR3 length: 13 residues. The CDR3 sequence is CSATRDSTDTQYF. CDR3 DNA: TGCAGTGCTACCCGAGACAGCACAGATACGCAGTATTTT.

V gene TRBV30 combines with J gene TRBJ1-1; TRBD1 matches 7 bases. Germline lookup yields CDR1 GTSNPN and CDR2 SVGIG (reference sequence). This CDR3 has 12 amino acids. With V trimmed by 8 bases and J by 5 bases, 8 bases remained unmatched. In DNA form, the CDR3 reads TGTGCCGGAGACCAGGGGGGGACTGAAGCTTTCTTT. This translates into CAGDQGGTEAFF. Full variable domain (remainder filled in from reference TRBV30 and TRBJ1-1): SQTIHQWPATLVQPVGSPLSLECTVEGTSNPNLYWYRQAAGRGLQLLFYSVGIGQISSEVPQNLSASRPQDRQFILSSKKLLLSDSGFYLCAGDQGGTEAFFGQGTRLTVV.

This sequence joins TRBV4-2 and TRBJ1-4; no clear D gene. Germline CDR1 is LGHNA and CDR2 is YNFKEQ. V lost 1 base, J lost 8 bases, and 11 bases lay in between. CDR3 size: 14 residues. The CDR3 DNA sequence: TGTGCCAGCAGCCAAGGAGGGAAGGACGAAAAACTGTTTTTT. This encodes CASSQGGKDEKLFF.

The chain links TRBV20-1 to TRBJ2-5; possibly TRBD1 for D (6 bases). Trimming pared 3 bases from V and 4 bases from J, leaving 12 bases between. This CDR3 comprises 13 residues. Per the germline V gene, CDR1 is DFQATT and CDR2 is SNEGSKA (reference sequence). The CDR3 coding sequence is TGCAGTGCTAGCCGCCTAGGGGGAGAGACCCAGTACTTC. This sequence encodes CSASRLGGETQYF.

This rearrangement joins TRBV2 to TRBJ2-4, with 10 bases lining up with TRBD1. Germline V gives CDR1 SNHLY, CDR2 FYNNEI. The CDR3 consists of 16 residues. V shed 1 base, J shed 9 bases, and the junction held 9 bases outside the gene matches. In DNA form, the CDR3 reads TGTGCCAGCAGTGAAGGCCTGGACAGGGGGTACCCCATTCAGTACTTC. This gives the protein CASSEGLDRGYPIQYF.

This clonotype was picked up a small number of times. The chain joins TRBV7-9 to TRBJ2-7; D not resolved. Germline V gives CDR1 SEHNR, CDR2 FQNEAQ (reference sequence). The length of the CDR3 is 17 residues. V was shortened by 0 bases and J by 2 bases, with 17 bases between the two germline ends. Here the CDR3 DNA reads TGTGCCAGCAGCTTAGCCCCGGACCGACTGAGGACCTACGAGCAGTACTTC. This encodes CASSLAPDRLRTYEQYF.

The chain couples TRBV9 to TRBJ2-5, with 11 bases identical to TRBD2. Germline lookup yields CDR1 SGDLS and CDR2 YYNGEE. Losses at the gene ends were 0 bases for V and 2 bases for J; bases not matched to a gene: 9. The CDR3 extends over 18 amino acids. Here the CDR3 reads CASSVVASGGTEQETQYF. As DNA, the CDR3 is TGTGCCAGCAGCGTAGTTGCTAGCGGGGGGACCGAACAAGAGACCCAGTACTTC.

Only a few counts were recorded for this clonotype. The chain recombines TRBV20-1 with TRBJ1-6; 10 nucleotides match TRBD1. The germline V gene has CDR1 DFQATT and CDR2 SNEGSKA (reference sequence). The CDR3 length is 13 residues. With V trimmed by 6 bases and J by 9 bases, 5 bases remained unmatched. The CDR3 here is CSAVGQGTSPLHF. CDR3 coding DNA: TGCAGTGCAGTGGGACAGGGGACTTCACCCCTCCACTTT.

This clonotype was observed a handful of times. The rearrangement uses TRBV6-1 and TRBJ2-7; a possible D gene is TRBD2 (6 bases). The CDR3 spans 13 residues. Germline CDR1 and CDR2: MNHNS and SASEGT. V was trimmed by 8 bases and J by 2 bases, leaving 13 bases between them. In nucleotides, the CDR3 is TGTGCCAGCCATTCTAGCGCGACCTACGAGCAGTACTTC. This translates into CASHSSATYEQYF.

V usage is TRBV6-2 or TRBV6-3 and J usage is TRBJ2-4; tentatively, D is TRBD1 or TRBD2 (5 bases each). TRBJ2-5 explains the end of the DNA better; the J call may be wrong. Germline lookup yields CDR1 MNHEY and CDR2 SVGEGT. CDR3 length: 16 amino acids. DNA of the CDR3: TGTGCCAGCAGTTACGGCCAGACCCCGGGGCGAGAGACCCAGTACTTC. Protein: CASSYGQTPGRETQYF.

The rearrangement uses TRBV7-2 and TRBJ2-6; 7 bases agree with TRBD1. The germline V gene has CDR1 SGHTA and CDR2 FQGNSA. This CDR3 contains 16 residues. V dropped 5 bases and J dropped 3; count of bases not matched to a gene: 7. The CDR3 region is CASSPDRPRGANVLTF. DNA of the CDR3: TGTGCCAGCAGCCCGGACAGGCCACGTGGGGCCAACGTCCTGACTTTC.

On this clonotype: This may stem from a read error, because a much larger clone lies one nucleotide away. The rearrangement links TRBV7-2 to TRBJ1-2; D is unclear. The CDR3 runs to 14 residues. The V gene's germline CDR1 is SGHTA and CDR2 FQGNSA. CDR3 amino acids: CAGSPYWQEYGYTF. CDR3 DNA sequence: TGTGCCGGCAGCCCCTACTGGCAGGAGTATGGCTACACCTTC.

The CDR3 here is CASLPGQRDTGELFF. Written as DNA, the CDR3 is TGTGCCAGCCTACCTGGCCAGAGGGACACCGGGGAGCTGTTTTTT. The chain recombines TRBV12-3 or TRBV12-4 with TRBJ2-2; tentative D call: TRBD2 (5 bases). V was cut by 8 bases and J by 3 bases, with 16 bases left in between. CDR3 length equals 15 residues.

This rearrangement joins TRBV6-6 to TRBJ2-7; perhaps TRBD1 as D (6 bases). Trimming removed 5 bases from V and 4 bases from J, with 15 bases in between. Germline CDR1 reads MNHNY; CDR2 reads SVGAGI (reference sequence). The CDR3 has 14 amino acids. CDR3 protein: CASSPGTRIYEQYF. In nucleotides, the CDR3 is TGTGCCAGCAGTCCCGGGACAAGAATATACGAGCAGTACTTC.

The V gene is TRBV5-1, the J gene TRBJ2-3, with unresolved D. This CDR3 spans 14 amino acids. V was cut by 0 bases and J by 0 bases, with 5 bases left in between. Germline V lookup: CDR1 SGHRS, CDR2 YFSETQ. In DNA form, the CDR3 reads TGCGCCAGCAGCTTGGAGTATAGCACAGATACGCAGTATTTT. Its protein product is CASSLEYSTDTQYF.

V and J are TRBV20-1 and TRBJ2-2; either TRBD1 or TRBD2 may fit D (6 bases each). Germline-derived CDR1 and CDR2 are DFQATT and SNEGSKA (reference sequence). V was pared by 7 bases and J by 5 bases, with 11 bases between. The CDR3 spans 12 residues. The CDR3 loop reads CSGGAPTGELFF. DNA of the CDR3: TGCAGTGGGGGGGCGCCGACCGGGGAGCTGTTTTTT.

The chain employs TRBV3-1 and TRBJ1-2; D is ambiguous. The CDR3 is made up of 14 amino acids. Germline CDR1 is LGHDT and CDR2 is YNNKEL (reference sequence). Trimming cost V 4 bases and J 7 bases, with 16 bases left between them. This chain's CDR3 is CASSPPGPLIGYTF. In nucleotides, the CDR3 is TGTGCCAGCAGCCCCCCCGGGCCCCTGATTGGCTACACCTTC.